A selection of T cell receptor beta chains follows, all from one sample in a study of cytomegalovirus exposure and HLA in healthy donors. Clones were read by immunoSEQ multiplex PCR, and TCRdb kept only the in-frame ones, dropping some. The top ten clones hold approximately 0.87% of a sample with under 200,000 clones, 82% of them seen once. The specimen was PBMCs. All receptors derive from a girl aged 2-10 years in good health and CMV-seropositive. Both conserved end residues are trimmed from each CDR3.

V gene	J gene	CDR3 protein
TRBV6-4	TRBJ2-2	ASRGDRDTGELF
TRBV28	TRBJ2-7	ASSLGQGSSYEQY
TRBV28	TRBJ2-3	ASSTHRRTGHTDTQY
TRBV7-8	TRBJ2-2	ASSRGRRTNTGELF
TRBV5-1	TRBJ2-2	ASSSTGAGANTGELF
TRBV29-1	TRBJ2-1	SVQASLSYNEQF
TRBV29-1	TRBJ2-3	SVEDRGLDTDTQY
TRBV30	TRBJ1-2	AWSLQGYGYT
TRBV5-1	TRBJ1-2	ASKGRGRSDYGYT
TRBV27	TRBJ2-1	ASSFWDSYNEQF
TRBV27	TRBJ1-2	ASGVQGYGYT
TRBV2	TRBJ1-2	ASRGDSRGYGYT
TRBV5-1	TRBJ1-3	ASSLAAMSGNTIY
TRBV27	TRBJ2-1	ASSWLGLAGRNEQF
TRBV5-1	TRBJ2-1	ASSPKTGTGGNEQF
TRBV6-5	TRBJ1-1	ASSRGTEAF
TRBV6-6	TRBJ1-4	ASSPTTGGEKLF
TRBV4-1	TRBJ2-3	ASSQSFLAGRDTQY
TRBV4-2	TRBJ2-7	ASSQGGGRAAWIEQY
TRBV2	TRBJ1-1	ASTGRTGDTEAF
TRBV5-8	TRBJ2-2	ASSFAGELF
TRBV2	TRBJ1-3	ASRSDSVTGNTIY
TRBV7-6	TRBJ1-4	ASGRDGEKLF
TRBV2	TRBJ2-1	AKTLAGDGSYNEQF
TRBV29-1	TRBJ2-1	SLLVGGAEQF
TRBV27	TRBJ1-3	ASSLRAGGNTIY
TRBV19	TRBJ1-1	ASSRGDSRFTEAF
TRBV5-8	TRBJ2-1	GGVSGTSGNEQF
TRBV6-5	TRBJ1-5	ASSFGGQGSNQPQH
TRBV27	TRBJ1-5	ASRMFGEGNQPQH
TRBV11-2	TRBJ2-3	ASSSDVRASTDTQY
TRBV7-8	TRBJ2-7	ASSLLVRYEQY
TRBV5-1	TRBJ2-3	ASRTGMSTDTQY
TRBV7-9	TRBJ1-6	ASSSSGANSPLH
TRBV20-1	TRBJ1-1	SALEVTEAF
TRBV5-1	TRBJ2-7	ASSGQGRYEQY
TRBV28	TRBJ2-4	ASSRGGVAKNIQY
TRBV30	TRBJ2-7	AWTGAYEQY
TRBV28	TRBJ1-1	ASSPPNRVVRTEAF
TRBV6-5	TRBJ2-3	ASSYSGGRAADTQY
TRBV7-8	TRBJ1-2	ASSPQGRGGYT
TRBV10-3	TRBJ2-7	AISEILAAHYEQY
TRBV7-9	TRBJ1-1	SSRLGHLNTEAF
TRBV28	TRBJ1-5	ASSLGQGAPERNQPQH
TRBV30	TRBJ1-3	AWSSLNTIY
TRBV28	TRBJ1-2	ASSLDRVIWTLGNGYT
TRBV29-1	TRBJ2-1	SVEDFAPGGRNEQF
TRBV19	TRBJ1-5	ASSIDRRGWNQPQH
TRBV13	TRBJ2-7	ASSFFGTSVGRGEQY
TRBV7-6	TRBJ2-5	ASSLMSAGAGETQY
TRBV6-5	TRBJ2-1	ASQGLAANNEQF
TRBV6-6	TRBJ1-4	ASSYGANEKLF
TRBV27	TRBJ1-1	ASSPVKLGTWNTEAF
TRBV7-9	TRBJ1-1	SSSLGTGGSNTEAF
TRBV4-2	TRBJ2-7	ASSQGTGDSYEQY
TRBV14	TRBJ2-1	ASSQTLTGWANNEQF
TRBV2	TRBJ1-3	ASSQGSGNTIY
TRBV30	TRBJ1-5	AWSYTGGGQPQH
TRBV7-3	TRBJ1-1	ASSLYLNTEAF
TRBV5-4	TRBJ1-2	ASSMHSGGGLGYT